This record looks at one T cell receptor (beta chain) sequence and its context. The target antigen is unknown. In TCRdb, the RT-PCR reads were re-called with MiXCR into one record per CDR3 protein. The sample holds some 480,000 distinct CDR3 sequences, approximately 9.9% seen once. This record belongs to a study of response to subunit inactivated influenza vaccine. Findings and caveats of the study: Each seasonal influenza vaccination recruits few new T cells, the authors suggested.

The CDR3 runs 17 residues. Germline V gene sequence: CDR1 DFQATT, CDR2 SNEGSKA (reference sequence). Trimming cost V 3 bases and J 2 bases; bases outside gene matches: 14. This receptor was obtained from a man aged 45-60 years who received an inactivated influenza vaccine. The V and J genes are TRBV20-1 and TRBJ2-5, with 8 bases fitting TRBD2. Sequencing was performed on PBMCs from blood, taken about 6 weeks after vaccination. In DNA, the CDR3 is TGCAGTGCTAGTCCTCCGGGAGGGGGACTGAGACAAGAGACCCAGTACTTC. Its protein is CSASPPGGGLRQETQYF.